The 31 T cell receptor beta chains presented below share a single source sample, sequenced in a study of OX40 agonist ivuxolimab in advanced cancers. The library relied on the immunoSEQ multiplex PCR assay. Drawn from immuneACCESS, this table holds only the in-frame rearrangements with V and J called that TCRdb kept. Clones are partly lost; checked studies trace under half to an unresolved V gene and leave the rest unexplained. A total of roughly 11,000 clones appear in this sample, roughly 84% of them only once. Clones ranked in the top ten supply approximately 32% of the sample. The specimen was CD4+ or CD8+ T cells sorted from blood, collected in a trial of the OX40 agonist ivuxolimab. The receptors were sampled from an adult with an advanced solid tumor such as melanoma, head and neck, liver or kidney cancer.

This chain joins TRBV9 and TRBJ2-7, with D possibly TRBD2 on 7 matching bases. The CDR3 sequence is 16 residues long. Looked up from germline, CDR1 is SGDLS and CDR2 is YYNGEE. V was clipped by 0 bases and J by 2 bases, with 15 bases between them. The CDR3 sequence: CASSVDGGGVPYEQYF. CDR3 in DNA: TGTGCCAGCAGCGTAGATGGGGGGGGCGTCCCCTACGAGCAGTACTTC.

The CDR3 DNA reads as TGTGCCAGCAGTTTAGGGGTCTTGGACAGGGGGCGAGGGGCTTTCTTT. Translated, it gives CASSLGVLDRGRGAFF. The chain is built from TRBV27 and TRBJ1-1, with 11 bases fitting TRBD1. Germline trimming cut 2 bases from V and 11 bases from J; bases unmatched to any gene: 13. Germline V gene sequence: CDR1 MNHEY, CDR2 SMNVEV (reference sequence). This CDR3 has 16 amino acids.

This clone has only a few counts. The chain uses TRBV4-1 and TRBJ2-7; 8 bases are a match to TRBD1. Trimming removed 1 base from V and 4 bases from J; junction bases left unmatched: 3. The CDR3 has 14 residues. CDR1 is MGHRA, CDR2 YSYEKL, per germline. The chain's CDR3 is CASSQAGQVYEQYF. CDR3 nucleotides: TGCGCCAGCAGCCAAGCGGGACAGGTTTACGAGCAGTACTTC.

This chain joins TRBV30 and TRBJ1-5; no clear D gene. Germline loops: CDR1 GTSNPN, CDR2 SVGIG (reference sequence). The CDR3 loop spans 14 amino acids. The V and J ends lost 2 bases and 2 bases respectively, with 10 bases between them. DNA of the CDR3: TGTGCCTGGAGTTTATGGGCGGGCAATCAGCCCCAGCATTTT. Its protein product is CAWSLWAGNQPQHF.

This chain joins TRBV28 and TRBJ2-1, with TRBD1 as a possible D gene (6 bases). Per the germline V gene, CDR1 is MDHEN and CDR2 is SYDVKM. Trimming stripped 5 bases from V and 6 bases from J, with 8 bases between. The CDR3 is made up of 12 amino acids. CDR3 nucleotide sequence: TGTGCCAGCAGTCTACAGGGCAATGAGCAGTTCTTC. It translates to CASSLQGNEQFF.

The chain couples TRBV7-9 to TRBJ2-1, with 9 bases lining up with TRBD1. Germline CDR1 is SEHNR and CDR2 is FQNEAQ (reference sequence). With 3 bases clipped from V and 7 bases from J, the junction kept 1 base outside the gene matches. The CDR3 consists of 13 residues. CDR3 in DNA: TGTGCCAGCAGCTTGACAGGGGGGAATGAGCAGTTCTTC. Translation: CASSLTGGNEQFF.

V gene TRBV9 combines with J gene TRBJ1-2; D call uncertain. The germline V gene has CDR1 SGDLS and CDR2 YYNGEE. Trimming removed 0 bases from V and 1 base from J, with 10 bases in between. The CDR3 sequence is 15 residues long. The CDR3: CASSVGSVFNYGYTF. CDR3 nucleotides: TGTGCCAGCAGCGTAGGATCAGTCTTTAACTATGGCTACACCTTC.

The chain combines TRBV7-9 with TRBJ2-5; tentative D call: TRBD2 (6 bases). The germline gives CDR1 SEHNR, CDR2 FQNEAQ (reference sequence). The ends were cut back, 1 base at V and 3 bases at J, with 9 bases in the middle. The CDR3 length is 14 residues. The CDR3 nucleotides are TGTGCCAGCAGCTTAGTCGGCGGGGAAGAGACCCAGTACTTC. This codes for CASSLVGGEETQYF.

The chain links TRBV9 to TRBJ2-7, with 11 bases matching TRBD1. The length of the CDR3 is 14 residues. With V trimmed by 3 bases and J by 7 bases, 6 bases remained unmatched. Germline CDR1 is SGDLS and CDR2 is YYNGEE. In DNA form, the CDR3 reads TGTGCCAGCAGCGCATCGGACAGGGGGCTAGAGCAGTACTTC. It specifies CASSASDRGLEQYF.

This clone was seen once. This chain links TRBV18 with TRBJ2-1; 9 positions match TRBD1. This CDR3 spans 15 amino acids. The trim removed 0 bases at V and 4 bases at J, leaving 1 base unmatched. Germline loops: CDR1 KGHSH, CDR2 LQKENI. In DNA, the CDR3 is TGTGCCAGCTCACCACCACAGGGGGCTTACAATGAGCAGTTCTTC. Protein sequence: CASSPPQGAYNEQFF.

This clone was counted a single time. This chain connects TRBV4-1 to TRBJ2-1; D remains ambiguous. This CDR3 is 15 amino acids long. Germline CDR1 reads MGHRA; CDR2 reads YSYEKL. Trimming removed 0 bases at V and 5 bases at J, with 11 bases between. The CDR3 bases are TGCGCCAGCAGCCAAGATCGGTGGGCAGACAATGAGCAGTTCTTC. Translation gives CASSQDRWADNEQFF.

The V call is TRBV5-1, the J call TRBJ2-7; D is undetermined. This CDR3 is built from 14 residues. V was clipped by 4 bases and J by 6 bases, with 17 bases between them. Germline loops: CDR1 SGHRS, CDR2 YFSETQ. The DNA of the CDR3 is TGCGCCAGCAGCCCCGGACCGATGGGGTCCGAGCAGTACTTC. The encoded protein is CASSPGPMGSEQYF.

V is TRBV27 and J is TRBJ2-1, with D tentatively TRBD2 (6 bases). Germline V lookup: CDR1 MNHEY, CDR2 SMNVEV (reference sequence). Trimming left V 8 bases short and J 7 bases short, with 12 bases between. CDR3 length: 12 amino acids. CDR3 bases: TGTGCCAGCGCACTGGGGGGAAATGAGCAGTTCTTC. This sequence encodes CASALGGNEQFF.

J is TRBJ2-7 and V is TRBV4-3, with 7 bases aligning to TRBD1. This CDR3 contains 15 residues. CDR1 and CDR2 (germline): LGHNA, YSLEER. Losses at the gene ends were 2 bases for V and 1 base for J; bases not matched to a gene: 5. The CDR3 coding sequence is TGCGCCAGCAGCCAACTCCGGGACAGTTCCTACGAGCAGTACTTC. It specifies CASSQLRDSSYEQYF.

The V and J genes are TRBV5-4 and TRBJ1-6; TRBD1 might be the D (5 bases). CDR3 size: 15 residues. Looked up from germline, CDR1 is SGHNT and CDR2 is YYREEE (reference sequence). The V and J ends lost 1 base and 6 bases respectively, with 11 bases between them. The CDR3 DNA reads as TGTGCCAGCAGCTTGAGCACAGGCCTTAATTCACCCCTCCACTTT. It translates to CASSLSTGLNSPLHF.

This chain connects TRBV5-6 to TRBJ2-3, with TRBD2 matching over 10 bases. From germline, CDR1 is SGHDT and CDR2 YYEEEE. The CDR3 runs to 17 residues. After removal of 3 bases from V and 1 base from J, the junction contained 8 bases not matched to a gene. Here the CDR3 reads CASSSRSGTSGTDTQYF. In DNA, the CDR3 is TGTGCCAGCAGCTCACGTTCCGGGACTAGCGGCACAGATACGCAGTATTTT.

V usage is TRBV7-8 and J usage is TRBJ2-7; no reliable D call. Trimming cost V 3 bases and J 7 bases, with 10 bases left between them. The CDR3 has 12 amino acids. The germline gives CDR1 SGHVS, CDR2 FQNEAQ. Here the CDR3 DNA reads TGTGCCAGCAGCTTTGTGGAAAATGAGCAGTACTTC. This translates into CASSFVENEQYF.

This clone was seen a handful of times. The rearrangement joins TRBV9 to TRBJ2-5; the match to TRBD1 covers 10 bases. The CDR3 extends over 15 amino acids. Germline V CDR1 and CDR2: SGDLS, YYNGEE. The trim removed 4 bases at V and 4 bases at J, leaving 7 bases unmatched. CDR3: CASSYGTGEGETQYF. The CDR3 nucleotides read TGTGCCAGCAGCTACGGGACAGGGGAAGGAGAGACCCAGTACTTC. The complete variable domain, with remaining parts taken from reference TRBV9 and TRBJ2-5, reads DSGVTQTPKHLITATGQRVTLRCSPRSGDLSVYWYQQSLDQGLQFLIQYYNGEERAKGNILERFSAQQFPDLHSELNLSSLELGDSALYFCASSYGTGEGETQYFGPGTRLLVL.

The CDR3 coding sequence is TGTGCCAGCAATGACAGGGACGAAGCTTTCTTT. This codes for CASNDRDEAFF. The chain recombines TRBV6-6 with TRBJ1-1; 7 bases fit TRBD1. The ends lost 7 bases at V and 8 bases at J; junction bases unmatched: 4. Germline CDR1 MNHNY, CDR2 SVGAGI (reference sequence). The CDR3 sequence is 11 residues long.

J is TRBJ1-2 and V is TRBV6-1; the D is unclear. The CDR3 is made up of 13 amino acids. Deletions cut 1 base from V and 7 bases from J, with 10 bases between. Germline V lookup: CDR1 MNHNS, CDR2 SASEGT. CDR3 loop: CASSEGLKGGYTF. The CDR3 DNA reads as TGTGCCAGCAGTGAAGGTCTGAAGGGTGGCTACACCTTC.

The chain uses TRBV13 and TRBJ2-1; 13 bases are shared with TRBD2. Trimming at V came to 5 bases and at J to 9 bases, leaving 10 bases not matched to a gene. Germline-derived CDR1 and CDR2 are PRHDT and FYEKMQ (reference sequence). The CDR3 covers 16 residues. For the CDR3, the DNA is TGTGCCAGCAGCCTAAGGACTAGCGGGAGCGAGAGTGAGCAGTTCTTC. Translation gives CASSLRTSGSESEQFF.

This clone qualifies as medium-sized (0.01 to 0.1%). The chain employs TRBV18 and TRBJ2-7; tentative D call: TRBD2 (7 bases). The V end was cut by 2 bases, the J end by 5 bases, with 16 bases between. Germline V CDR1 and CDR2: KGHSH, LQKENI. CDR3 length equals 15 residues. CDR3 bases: TGTGCCAGCTCACCATTCGGGGGGCGTTCCAACGAGCAGTACTTC. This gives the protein CASSPFGGRSNEQYF.

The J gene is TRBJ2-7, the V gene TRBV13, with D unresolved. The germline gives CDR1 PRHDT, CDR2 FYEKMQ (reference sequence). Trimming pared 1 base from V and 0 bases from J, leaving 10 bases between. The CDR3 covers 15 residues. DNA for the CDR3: TGTGCCAGCAGCTTAGAGGGTGAGAACTCCTACGAGCAGTACTTC. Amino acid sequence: CASSLEGENSYEQYF.

The CDR3 bases are TGCGCCAGCAGCCAAGATCTTGGGGTTGAAGCTTTCTTT. Translated: CASSQDLGVEAFF. The V call is TRBV4-3, the J call TRBJ1-1; D not certain. CDR1 is LGHNA and CDR2 is YSLEER in the germline V gene. The length of the CDR3 is 13 residues. Trimming shortened V by 0 bases and J by 7 bases, and 9 bases separated the two germline ends.

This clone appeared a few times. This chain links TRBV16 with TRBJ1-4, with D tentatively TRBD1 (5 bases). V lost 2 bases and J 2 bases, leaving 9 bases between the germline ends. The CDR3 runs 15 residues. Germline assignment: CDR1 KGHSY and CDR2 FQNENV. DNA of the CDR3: TGTGCCAGCAGCCAAAGGAAGGGGACTAATGAAAAACTGTTTTTT. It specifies CASSQRKGTNEKLFF.

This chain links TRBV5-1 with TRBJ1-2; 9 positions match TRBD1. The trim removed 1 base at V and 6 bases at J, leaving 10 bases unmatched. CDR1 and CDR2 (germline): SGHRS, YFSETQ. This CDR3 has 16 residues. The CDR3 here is CASSLTLQGAADGYTF. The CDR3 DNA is TGCGCCAGCAGCTTGACATTACAGGGGGCGGCGGATGGCTACACCTTC.

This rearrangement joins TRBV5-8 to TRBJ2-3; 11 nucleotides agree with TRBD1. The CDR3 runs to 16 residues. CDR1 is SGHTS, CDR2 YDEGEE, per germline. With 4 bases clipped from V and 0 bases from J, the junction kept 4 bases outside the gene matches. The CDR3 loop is CASSRGTGGSTDTQYF. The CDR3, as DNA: TGTGCCAGCAGCAGGGGGACAGGGGGTAGCACAGATACGCAGTATTTT.

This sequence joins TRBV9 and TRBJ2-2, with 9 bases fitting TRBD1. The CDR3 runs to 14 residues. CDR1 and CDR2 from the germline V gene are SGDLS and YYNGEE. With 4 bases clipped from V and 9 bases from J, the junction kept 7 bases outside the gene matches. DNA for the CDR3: TGTGCCAGCAGCCCCTGGGACAGGGTACGGGAGCTGTTTTTT. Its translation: CASSPWDRVRELFF.

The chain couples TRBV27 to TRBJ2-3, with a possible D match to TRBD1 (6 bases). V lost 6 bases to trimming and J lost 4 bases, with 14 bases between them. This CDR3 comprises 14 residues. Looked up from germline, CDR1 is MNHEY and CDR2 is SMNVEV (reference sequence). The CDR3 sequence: CASRTQGSPDTQYF. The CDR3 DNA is TGTGCCAGCAGGACACAGGGTTCTCCAGATACGCAGTATTTT.

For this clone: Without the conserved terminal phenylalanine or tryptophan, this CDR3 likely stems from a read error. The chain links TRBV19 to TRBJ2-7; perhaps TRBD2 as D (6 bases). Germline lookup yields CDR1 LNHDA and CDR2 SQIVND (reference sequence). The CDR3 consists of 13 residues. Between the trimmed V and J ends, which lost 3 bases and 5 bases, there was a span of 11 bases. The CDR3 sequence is CASSISGANEQYL. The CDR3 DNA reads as TGTGCCAGTAGTATTAGCGGAGCGAACGAGCAGTACCTC.

The CDR3 nucleotides read TGTGCCAGCAGGAGGACAGGGGAGAACTATGGCTACACCTTC. It specifies CASRRTGENYGYTF. The genes are TRBV6-5 and TRBJ1-2, with TRBD1 matching 9 bases. Germline values: CDR1 MNHEY, CDR2 SVGAGI. This CDR3 has 14 residues. The junction had 4 bases not matched to a gene; V was cut back by 6 bases and J by 2 bases.